The rows below give T cell receptor beta chains drawn from one sample of a study of T-cell reconstitution after alpha-beta-depleted transplantation in children. One entry per CDR3 protein, called by TCRdb with MiXCR from the PCR reads. The sample includes 200,000 to 250,000 distinct CDR3 sequences, roughly 25% of them seen just once. The specimen comprised PBMCs, sampled before TCRalphabeta/CD19-depleted stem cell transplant. These receptors came from a girl aged 2 to 9 with Fanconi anemia, due to receive a stem cell transplant. Each CDR3 is given with its conserved first and last residue. The D gene is left open where the match is weak. Not every row has a clone size; where given, it reads once, few, many or a size class.

d_call | j_call | v_call | clone_size | cdr3_aa | cdr3_nt
NA | TRBJ2-7 | TRBV6-2/TRBV6-3 | NA | CASSKYPDSYEQYF | TGTGCCAGCAGTAAATATCCGGACAGCTACGAGCAGTACTTC
TRBD1 | TRBJ2-5 | TRBV7-7 | NA | CASSLGAVGRGQTQYF | TGTGCCAGCAGCTTAGGGGCAGTAGGCAGGGGGCAGACCCAGTACTTC
TRBD1 | TRBJ1-3 | TRBV20-1 | NA | CSARDSGTGAREGNTIYF | TGCAGTGCTAGAGATTCCGGGACAGGGGCCCGAGAGGGAAACACCATATATTTT
NA | TRBJ2-1 | TRBV20-1 | NA | CSARDLGQGPRYNEQFF | TGCAGTGCTAGAGATCTTGGGCAGGGTCCGCGGTACAATGAGCAGTTCTTC
NA | TRBJ2-1 | TRBV20-1 | many | CSAPLRWDVFYEQFF | TGCAGTGCTCCCCTTCGATGGGACGTTTTCTATGAGCAGTTCTTC
NA | TRBJ2-1 | TRBV7-2 | many | CASSLFQGPPYNEQFF | TGTGCCAGCAGCTTATTTCAGGGGCCCCCTTACAATGAGCAGTTCTTC
NA | TRBJ2-1 | TRBV4-1 | NA | CASSQGAPNEQFF | TGCGCCAGCAGCCAAGGGGCGCCCAATGAGCAGTTCTTC
NA | TRBJ1-3 | TRBV7-2 | NA | CASSLVVSAGNTIYF | TGTGCCAGCAGCTTAGTCGTGTCAGCTGGAAACACCATATATTTT
NA | TRBJ2-1 | TRBV29-1 | few | CSVIGGPRGNEQFF | TGCAGCGTGATAGGGGGCCCGCGGGGGAATGAGCAGTTCTTC
NA | TRBJ2-7 | TRBV12-3/TRBV12-4 | many | CASSFSGGRTYEQYF | TGTGCCAGCAGTTTTTCGGGTGGGAGAACCTACGAGCAGTACTTC
NA | TRBJ2-6 | TRBV29-1 | many | CSVELGFGANVLTF | TGCAGCGTTGAATTAGGCTTTGGGGCCAACGTCCTGACTTTC
NA | TRBJ2-1 | TRBV12-3/TRBV12-4 | many | CASSFRDNEQFF | TGTGCCAGCAGTTTTCGGGACAATGAGCAGTTCTTC
TRBD1 | TRBJ1-2 | TRBV29-1 | NA | CSVEEPTGKGYTF | TGCAGCGTTGAAGAGCCGACAGGGAAAGGCTACACCTTC
TRBD1 | TRBJ1-4 | TRBV6-5 | many | CASSYGGTGTTATNEKLFF | TGTGCCAGCAGTTACGGCGGGACAGGGACAACCGCAACTAATGAAAAACTGTTTTTT
NA | TRBJ2-7 | TRBV29-1 | many | CSVEGQAQMGYEQYF | TGCAGCGTTGAAGGACAGGCCCAGATGGGGTACGAGCAGTACTTC
TRBD1 | TRBJ2-1 | TRBV5-1 | few | CASTGTEYNEQFF | TGCGCCAGCACCGGGACAGAATACAATGAGCAGTTCTTC
NA | TRBJ2-3 | TRBV12-3/TRBV12-4 | NA | CASTNVRVTDTQYF | TGTGCCAGCACCAACGTCAGGGTTACAGATACGCAGTATTTT
TRBD1 | TRBJ1-6 | TRBV24-1 | few | CATSDTGTGYYNSPLHF | TGTGCCACCAGTGATACCGGGACAGGCTACTATAATTCACCCCTCCACTTT
TRBD2 | TRBJ2-3 | TRBV4-2 | few | CASSQDPSGGARTDTQYF | TGTGCCAGCAGCCAAGATCCGAGCGGGGGGGCCCGGACAGATACGCAGTATTTT
NA | TRBJ2-3 | TRBV29-1 | few | CSVNTGAGDTQYF | TGCAGCGTTAACACTGGCGCAGGAGATACGCAGTATTTT
TRBD2 | TRBJ2-7 | TRBV7-2 | NA | CASSLASTSGVSYEQYF | TGTGCCAGCAGCTTAGCTTCAACTAGCGGGGTGTCCTACGAGCAGTACTTC
NA | TRBJ1-3 | TRBV7-6 | NA | CASSLVGGTIYF | TGTGCCAGCAGCTTAGTCGGGGGCACCATATATTTT
TRBD2 | TRBJ2-5 | TRBV20-1 | many | CSARGAGGQETQYF | TGCAGTGCTAGGGGTGCGGGGGGGCAAGAGACCCAGTACTTC
NA | TRBJ2-2 | TRBV12-3/TRBV12-4 | many | CASSARAGEAGELFF | TGTGCCAGCAGTGCCCGGGCAGGGGAGGCCGGGGAGCTGTTTTTT
TRBD2 | TRBJ2-3 | TRBV29-1 | NA | CSVEKRGSTDTQYF | TGCAGCGTTGAGAAGCGGGGGAGCACAGATACGCAGTATTTT
NA | TRBJ2-2 | TRBV29-1 | NA | CSVGLGVGLFF | TGCAGCGTTGGCTTGGGGGTGGGGCTGTTTTTT
TRBD2 | TRBJ2-7 | TRBV20-1 | many | CSAYGLAGGSYEQYF | TGCAGTGCTTATGGACTAGCGGGAGGATCCTACGAGCAGTACTTC
TRBD2 | TRBJ2-5 | TRBV20-1 | NA | CSANHPRAGLETQYF | TGCAGTGCGAACCATCCGAGAGCGGGGCTGGAGACCCAGTACTTC
TRBD1 | TRBJ2-1 | TRBV7-6 | NA | CASSLTGTGYNEQFF | TGTGCCAGCAGCTTAACCGGGACAGGGTACAATGAGCAGTTCTTC
TRBD1 | TRBJ2-5 | TRBV28 | many | CASRGDSFRETQYF | TGTGCCAGCAGGGGGGACAGTTTCCGAGAGACCCAGTACTTC
NA | TRBJ1-1 | TRBV7-3 | NA | CASRVRPTLSLNTEAFF | TGTGCCAGCAGAGTACGACCGACTCTTTCCCTTAACACTGAAGCTTTCTTT
TRBD2 | TRBJ2-3 | TRBV18 | many | CASSPPSASGGTDTQYF | TGTGCCAGCTCACCACCGTCGGCTAGCGGGGGGACAGATACGCAGTATTTT
NA | TRBJ2-3 | TRBV12-3/TRBV12-4 | few | CASSLNAGFTDTQYF | TGTGCCAGCAGTTTAAATGCCGGGTTCACAGATACGCAGTATTTT
NA | TRBJ2-5 | TRBV30 | NA | CAWSVQRLKKETQYF | TGTGCCTGGAGTGTACAGCGACTCAAGAAAGAGACCCAGTACTTC
NA | TRBJ1-1 | TRBV21-1 | NA | CASSKRGRRGREAFF | TGTGCCAGCAGCAAACGAGGGCGGAGGGGGCGAGAAGCTTTCTTT
TRBD1 | TRBJ1-5 | TRBV7-9 | many | CASSLSDRGNQPQHF | TGTGCCAGCAGCTTATCCGACAGGGGGAACCAGCCCCAGCATTTT
NA | TRBJ2-3 | TRBV5-1 | NA | CASSLNRDWTDTQYF | TGCGCCAGCAGCTTGAATCGGGACTGGACAGATACGCAGTATTTT
NA | TRBJ2-7 | TRBV6-1 | NA | CASRERGTPYEQYF | TGTGCCAGCAGGGAACGGGGGACCCCCTACGAGCAGTACTTC
TRBD2 | TRBJ2-3 | TRBV11-2 | few | CASSLLPSGGAIGDTQYF | TGTGCCAGCAGCTTATTACCTAGCGGGGGGGCCATCGGAGATACGCAGTATTTT
TRBD2 | TRBJ2-5 | TRBV4-2 | NA | CASSQELAGEETQYF | TGTGCCAGCAGCCAGGAACTAGCGGGGGAAGAGACCCAGTACTTC
NA | TRBJ2-1 | TRBV3-1 | few | CASSQDFERYNEQFF | TGTGCCAGCAGCCAAGATTTCGAGCGCTACAATGAGCAGTTCTTC
TRBD1 | TRBJ1-1 | TRBV29-1 | many | CSGQGGMNTEAFF | TGCAGCGGACAGGGGGGCATGAACACTGAAGCTTTCTTT
NA | TRBJ2-7 | TRBV13 | NA | CASSPYPQDSYEQYF | TGTGCCAGCAGCCCATACCCACAGGATTCCTACGAGCAGTACTTC
TRBD1 | TRBJ2-7 | TRBV20-1 | NA | CSARLFGTGSSYEQYF | TGCAGTGCTAGGCTTTTCGGGACAGGAAGCTCCTACGAGCAGTACTTC
NA | TRBJ1-3 | TRBV12-3/TRBV12-4 | few | CASSFLTASGNTIYF | TGTGCCAGCAGTTTTCTGACGGCCTCTGGAAACACCATATATTTT
NA | TRBJ2-5 | TRBV20-1 | NA | CSARWQGSRKTQYF | TGCAGTGCTAGATGGCAGGGGAGTAGAAAGACCCAGTACTTC
NA | TRBJ2-7 | TRBV12-3/TRBV12-4 | many | CASSLALEQYF | TGTGCCAGCAGTCTCGCCTTGGAGCAGTACTTC
NA | TRBJ2-1 | TRBV29-1 | many | CSVEVNRADEQFF | TGCAGCGTTGAAGTTAACAGGGCCGATGAGCAGTTCTTC
NA | TRBJ1-2 | TRBV4-1 | few | CASSQAPGDENGYTF | TGCGCCAGCAGCCAAGCCCCAGGGGACGAGAATGGCTACACCTTC
TRBD2 | TRBJ2-2 | TRBV5-1 | NA | CASSHPSGGYTGELFF | TGCGCCAGCAGCCACCCTAGCGGGGGGTACACCGGGGAGCTGTTTTTT
NA | TRBJ2-1 | TRBV20-1 | NA | CSARNDNYNEQFF | TGCAGTGCTAGAAACGACAACTACAATGAGCAGTTCTTC
TRBD2 | TRBJ2-1 | TRBV18 | few | CASSLSGESYNEQFF | TGTGCCAGCTCACTTAGCGGGGAGTCCTACAATGAGCAGTTCTTC
NA | TRBJ2-7 | TRBV6-1 | NA | CASSEWSYEQYF | TGTGCCAGCAGTGAATGGTCCTACGAGCAGTACTTC
NA | TRBJ2-3 | TRBV9 | few | CASSGRQTTDTQYF | TGTGCCAGCAGCGGGAGACAGACCACAGATACGCAGTATTTT
TRBD1 | TRBJ1-2 | TRBV20-1 | few | CSALRTGRYGYTF | TGCAGTGCTCTTCGGACAGGCCGCTATGGCTACACCTTC